Listed below are T cell receptor beta chains from one sample, sequenced in a study of cytomegalovirus exposure and HLA in healthy donors. Measured with immunoSEQ multiplex PCR; TCRdb has only the in-frame clones, and not every one. The sample has some 140,000 clones. Sequencing input: PBMCs. These receptor sequences come from a woman aged 40 to 50 in good health and CMV-seronegative. Each CDR3 is given with its conserved first and last residue. The order of the fields is V gene, D gene, J gene, CDR3 protein, CDR3 DNA. The D gene is left open where the match is weak.

v_gene: TRBV10-3
d_gene: NA
j_gene: TRBJ2-2
CDR3aa: CASHGGTGELFF
CDR3nt: TGTGCCTCCCACGGAGGCACCGGGGAGCTGTTTTTT

v_gene: TRBV4-3
d_gene: NA
j_gene: TRBJ2-3
CDR3aa: CASSQEVGPTDTQYF
CDR3nt: TGCGCCAGCAGCCAAGAGGTGGGCCCCACAGATACGCAGTATTTT

v_gene: TRBV6-5
d_gene: NA
j_gene: TRBJ2-7
CDR3aa: CASSYPGRSYEQYF
CDR3nt: TGTGCCAGCAGTTACCCAGGCCGATCCTACGAGCAGTACTTC

v_gene: TRBV28
d_gene: NA
j_gene: TRBJ2-1
CDR3aa: CASSLRGEQFF
CDR3nt: TGTGCCAGCAGTTTAAGAGGAGAGCAGTTCTTC

v_gene: TRBV14
d_gene: TRBD1
j_gene: TRBJ1-3
CDR3aa: CASSPWTGGNTIYF
CDR3nt: TGTGCCAGCAGCCCCTGGACAGGTGGAAACACCATATATTTT

v_gene: TRBV6-6
d_gene: TRBD2
j_gene: TRBJ2-7
CDR3aa: CASGTRDSYEQYF
CDR3nt: TGTGCCAGCGGGACTAGGGACTCCTACGAGCAGTACTTC

v_gene: TRBV10-3
d_gene: TRBD1
j_gene: TRBJ2-5
CDR3aa: CAISQGQDVETQYF
CDR3nt: TGTGCCATCAGCCAGGGACAGGACGTGGAGACCCAGTACTTC

v_gene: TRBV6-1
d_gene: NA
j_gene: TRBJ2-1
CDR3aa: CASSSQGGSYNEQFF
CDR3nt: TGTGCCAGCAGTTCTCAGGGGGGCTCCTACAATGAGCAGTTCTTC

v_gene: TRBV6-1
d_gene: TRBD1
j_gene: TRBJ1-5
CDR3aa: CASIKGQYQPQHF
CDR3nt: TGTGCCAGCATAAAGGGACAGTATCAGCCCCAGCATTTT

v_gene: TRBV6-6
d_gene: TRBD1
j_gene: TRBJ1-3
CDR3aa: CASSMDRGRSGNTIYF
CDR3nt: TGTGCCAGCAGCATGGACAGGGGGAGATCTGGAAACACCATATATTTT

v_gene: TRBV28
d_gene: TRBD1
j_gene: TRBJ2-7
CDR3aa: CASRGQASYEQYF
CDR3nt: TGTGCCAGCCGCGGACAGGCCTCCTACGAGCAGTACTTC

v_gene: TRBV28
d_gene: NA
j_gene: TRBJ1-2
CDR3aa: CASNPLGDGYTF
CDR3nt: TGTGCCAGCAACCCCTTAGGGGATGGCTACACCTTC

v_gene: TRBV27
d_gene: NA
j_gene: TRBJ1-4
CDR3aa: CASSPYRLSTNEKLFF
CDR3nt: TGTGCCAGCAGTCCCTACAGGCTTTCAACTAATGAAAAACTGTTTTTT

v_gene: TRBV19
d_gene: TRBD1
j_gene: TRBJ2-5
CDR3aa: CASARDREETQYF
CDR3nt: TGTGCCAGTGCCCGAGACAGGGAGGAGACCCAGTACTTC

v_gene: TRBV19
d_gene: NA
j_gene: TRBJ1-1
CDR3aa: CASSPQGNTEAFF
CDR3nt: TGTGCCAGTAGTCCCCAGGGGAACACTGAAGCTTTCTTT

v_gene: TRBV10-3
d_gene: TRBD1
j_gene: TRBJ2-6
CDR3aa: CAIKSGTGTPSGLNTGANVLTF
CDR3nt: TGTGCCATCAAATCCGGGACAGGGACCCCGTCCGGACTCAACACTGGGGCCAACGTCCTGACTTTC

v_gene: TRBV2
d_gene: TRBD1
j_gene: TRBJ1-1
CDR3aa: CASSLWTGDTEAFF
CDR3nt: TGTGCCAGCAGTCTATGGACAGGGGACACTGAAGCTTTCTTT

v_gene: TRBV5-4
d_gene: TRBD1
j_gene: TRBJ1-1
CDR3aa: CASSTPGDRGRDTEAFF
CDR3nt: TGTGCCAGCAGCACGCCCGGGGACAGGGGGCGTGACACTGAAGCTTTCTTT

v_gene: TRBV2
d_gene: NA
j_gene: TRBJ1-2
CDR3aa: CASIWGGYGYTF
CDR3nt: TGTGCCAGCATCTGGGGAGGGTATGGCTACACCTTC

v_gene: TRBV7-9
d_gene: NA
j_gene: TRBJ1-2
CDR3aa: CASSLASGNYGYTF
CDR3nt: TGTGCCAGCAGCTTAGCCTCAGGGAACTATGGCTACACCTTC

v_gene: TRBV5-1
d_gene: TRBD2
j_gene: TRBJ2-1
CDR3aa: CASSFSGGALNEQFF
CDR3nt: TGCGCCAGCAGCTTTAGCGGGGGGGCCCTCAATGAGCAGTTCTTC

v_gene: TRBV7-9
d_gene: NA
j_gene: TRBJ2-7
CDR3aa: CASSTQGYEQYF
CDR3nt: TGTGCCAGCAGCACCCAGGGTTACGAGCAGTACTTC

v_gene: TRBV7-2
d_gene: TRBD1
j_gene: TRBJ1-6
CDR3aa: CASSGDRVSPLHF
CDR3nt: TGTGCCAGCAGCGGGGACAGGGTTTCACCCCTCCACTTT

v_gene: TRBV6-1
d_gene: NA
j_gene: TRBJ1-6
CDR3aa: CASSERRGINYNSPLHF
CDR3nt: TGTGCCAGCAGTGAAAGGCGGGGCATCAACTATAATTCACCCCTCCACTTT

v_gene: TRBV14
d_gene: NA
j_gene: TRBJ1-1
CDR3aa: CASSQDEGVRRTEAFF
CDR3nt: TGTGCCAGCAGCCAAGATGAAGGGGTAAGACGCACTGAAGCTTTCTTT

v_gene: TRBV5-6
d_gene: NA
j_gene: TRBJ1-5
CDR3aa: CASSAPGRQPQHF
CDR3nt: TGTGCCAGCAGCGCCCCCGGGAGGCAGCCCCAGCATTTT